One sample yielded the 29 T cell receptor beta chains listed below, sequenced in a study of shared clonotypes between healthy human individuals. The table came from immunoSEQ multiplex PCR; TCRdb's copy has only in-frame clones and leaves some out. The sample has hundreds of thousands of clones, about nine tenths seen once. The sample comprised memory CD8+ T cells sorted from blood. Subset denoted: CD45RO+ cells pooled with CCR7-negative TemRA cells. These receptors came from a man aged 18-30 years in good health.

This rearrangement joins TRBV15 to TRBJ2-3; D not resolved. V was clipped by 0 bases and J by 0 bases, with 7 bases between them. Germline V lookup: CDR1 LNHNV, CDR2 YYDKDF (reference sequence). The CDR3 spans 15 residues. DNA for the CDR3: TGTGCCACCAGCAGAGAACTATATAGCACAGATACGCAGTATTTT. Its translation is CATSRELYSTDTQYF. The variable domain in full, completed from reference TRBV15 and TRBJ2-3, reads DAMVIQNPRYQVTQFGKPVTLSCSQTLNHNVMYWYQQKSSQAPKLLFHYYDKDFNNEADTPDNFQSRRPNTSFCFLDIRSPGLGDTAMYLCATSRELYSTDTQYFGPGTRLTVL.

The chain couples TRBV6-5 to TRBJ2-6; D might be TRBD2 (5 bases). The CDR3 has 14 amino acids. From germline, CDR1 is MNHEY and CDR2 SVGAGI. Trimming shortened V by 8 bases and J by 2 bases, and 10 bases separated the two germline ends. CDR3 region: CASGSLPGANVLTF. In nucleotides, the CDR3 is TGTGCCAGCGGGAGCCTTCCTGGGGCCAACGTCCTGACTTTC.

This rearrangement joins TRBV9 to TRBJ2-7; no definite D call. The CDR3 consists of 12 residues. Deletions cut 3 bases from V and 0 bases from J, with 4 bases between. Germline values: CDR1 SGDLS, CDR2 YYNGEE. CDR3 sequence: CASSGVSYEQYF. As DNA, the CDR3 is TGTGCCAGCAGCGGCGTCTCCTACGAGCAGTACTTC.

The rearrangement uses TRBV30 and TRBJ2-6; D may be TRBD1 (5 bases). CDR3 length: 14 residues. Germline V gene data show CDR1 as GTSNPN and CDR2 as SVGIG (reference sequence). V was clipped by 2 bases and J by 0 bases, with 5 bases between them. The CDR3: CAWSQGSGANVLTF. The DNA of the CDR3 is TGTGCCTGGAGTCAGGGCTCTGGGGCCAACGTCCTGACTTTC.

Details on this clone: At one of its ends the junction is not consistent with the germline gene, which may arise from a read error. The chain has TRBV7-7 and TRBJ2-3, with 7 nucleotides matching TRBD2. Germline V lookup: CDR1 SSHAT, CDR2 FNYEAQ (reference sequence). This CDR3 has 16 residues. The CDR3 bases are TGTGCTAGCAGCCGTGGCCCGAGCGGGGGCACAGATACGCAGTATTTT. Its translation is CASSRGPSGGTDTQYF.

This clone is a singleton in its sample. The CDR3 region has the DNA TGTGCTAGTGGGGACATTAACACCGGGGAGCTGTTTTTT. It translates to CASGDINTGELFF. The chain joins TRBV12-5 to TRBJ2-2; possibly TRBD1 for D (5 bases). The germline V gene has CDR1 LGHNT and CDR2 FRNRAP. The ends were cut back, 6 bases at V and 2 bases at J, with 7 bases in the middle. This CDR3 region has 13 residues. Complete variable domain (other parts from reference TRBV12-5 and TRBJ2-2): DARVTQTPRHKVTEMGQEVTMRCQPILGHNTVFWYRQTMMQGLELLAYFRNRAPLDDSGMPKDRFSAEMPDATLATLKIQPSEPRDSAVYFCASGDINTGELFFGEGSRLTVL.

The chain couples TRBV6-5 to TRBJ2-7, with 7 nucleotides matching TRBD1. The CDR3 runs to 13 residues. V gave up 7 bases and J gave up 2 bases; unmatched junction bases: 5. CDR1 is MNHEY, CDR2 SVGAGI, per germline. CDR3 bases: TGTGCCAGCATCGGACAGGTTCCCTACGAGCAGTACTTC. Residues: CASIGQVPYEQYF.

Of note for this clone: The same CDR3 arises from other DNA sequences in this sample as well. This chain uses TRBV28 with TRBJ2-7; D is unclear. V dropped 5 bases and J dropped 3 bases, with 5 bases sitting between them. This CDR3 has 11 residues. Germline V gene data show CDR1 as MDHEN and CDR2 as SYDVKM. DNA of the CDR3: TGTGCCAGCAGTCCCAACTACGAGCAGTACTTC. Its protein product is CASSPNYEQYF.

The rearrangement joins TRBV5-6 to TRBJ2-5; 7 bases align to TRBD2. Germline V gene lookup returns CDR1 SGHDT and CDR2 YYEEEE. Losses at the gene ends were 0 bases for V and 4 bases for J; bases not matched to a gene: 12. The CDR3 covers 17 residues. The CDR3 nucleotides read TGTGCCAGCAGCTTGGGGGCAAGCGGGGTGCGAGGAGAGACCCAGTACTTC. Translated: CASSLGASGVRGETQYF.

The CDR3 DNA reads TGTGCCAGCAGAGTAAGAGGGCTCGAGCAGTACTTC. Protein: CASRVRGLEQYF. The chain joins TRBV28 to TRBJ2-7, with a tentative D call TRBD2 (5 bases). This CDR3 is 12 amino acids long. Trimming removed 6 bases at V and 6 bases at J, with 12 bases between. The germline V gene has CDR1 MDHEN and CDR2 SYDVKM.

This clone was observed once. The genes are TRBV4-1 and TRBJ2-1, with 9 bases aligning to TRBD1. The CDR3 contains 14 residues. V shed 4 bases, J shed 7 bases, and the junction held 5 bases outside the gene matches. CDR1 is MGHRA and CDR2 is YSYEKL in the germline V gene. This CDR3 reads CASSLGTGSNEQFF. The DNA of the CDR3 is TGCGCCAGCAGCCTGGGGACAGGGTCAAATGAGCAGTTCTTC.

V gene TRBV5-1 combines with J gene TRBJ2-1, with 8 bases lining up with TRBD2. CDR1 and CDR2 from the germline V gene are SGHRS and YFSETQ. This CDR3 is 16 amino acids long. V shed 0 bases, J shed 4 bases, and the junction held 6 bases outside the gene matches. The CDR3 sequence is CASSLALSGRYNEQFF. In DNA form, the CDR3 reads TGCGCCAGCAGCTTGGCCCTCAGCGGGAGATACAATGAGCAGTTCTTC. Full variable domain (outside the CDR3, taken from reference TRBV5-1 and TRBJ2-1): KAGVTQTPRYLIKTRGQQVTLSCSPISGHRSVSWYQQTPGQGLQFLFEYFSETQRNKGNFPGRFSGRQFSNSRSEMNVSTLELGDSALYLCASSLALSGRYNEQFFGPGTRLTVL.

As concerns this clone: Germline is not matched at one junction end, which may reflect a read error. This chain links TRBV7-7 with TRBJ2-3; the D gene is possibly TRBD2 (7 bases). Germline CDR1 and CDR2: SSHAT and FNYEAQ (reference sequence). This CDR3 is built from 14 residues. CDR3 amino acids: CASSLRGGADTQYF. CDR3 in DNA: TGTGCTAGCAGCTTAAGAGGGGGGGCTGATACGCAGTATTTT.

The rearrangement uses TRBV28 and TRBJ1-3, with D perhaps matching TRBD1 (5 bases). The CDR3 has 14 amino acids. The germline V gene has CDR1 MDHEN and CDR2 SYDVKM. V lost 6 bases and J 3 bases, leaving 12 bases between the germline ends. The DNA for the CDR3 is TGTGCCAGCAGGTTCCAGGGCCTTGGAAACACCATATATTTT. Its translation: CASRFQGLGNTIYF.

This chain connects TRBV27 to TRBJ2-1; 8 bases are shared with TRBD2. Germline CDR1 MNHEY, CDR2 SMNVEV (reference sequence). The CDR3 extends over 15 amino acids. V gave up 6 bases and J gave up 2 bases; unmatched junction bases: 6. The CDR3 region is CASRVTSGAYNEQFF. The CDR3 nucleotides are TGTGCCAGCAGAGTTACTAGCGGCGCCTACAATGAGCAGTTCTTC.

This clone was seen many times. The same CDR3 arises from other DNA sequences in this sample as well. This chain uses TRBV30 with TRBJ2-3; D unresolved. V shed 0 bases and J shed 3 bases, with 19 bases lying between them. The CDR3 runs 17 residues. Germline V gene sequence: CDR1 GTSNPN, CDR2 SVGIG (reference sequence). CDR3 sequence reads: CAWSVPYTLVGTDTQYF. The CDR3 DNA reads as TGTGCCTGGAGTGTACCCTATACACTGGTCGGGACAGATACGCAGTATTTT. Together with reference TRBV30 and TRBJ2-3, the CDR3 gives the full variable domain: SQTIHQWPATLVQPVGSPLSLECTVEGTSNPNLYWYRQAAGRGLQLLFYSVGIGQISSEVPQNLSASRPQDRQFILSSKKLLLSDSGFYLCAWSVPYTLVGTDTQYFGPGTRLTVL.

This clone was counted only a few times. V usage is TRBV7-9 and J usage is TRBJ1-1; no reliable D call. Trimming removed 0 bases at V and 4 bases at J, with 6 bases between. Germline CDR1 SEHNR, CDR2 FQNEAQ (reference sequence). The CDR3 is 13 amino acids. CDR3 in amino acids: CASSLAYGTEAFF. The CDR3 DNA reads TGTGCCAGCAGCTTAGCTTACGGCACTGAAGCTTTCTTT. Variable domain in full (rest from reference TRBV7-9 and TRBJ1-1): DTGVSQNPRHKITKRGQNVTFRCDPISEHNRLYWYRQTLGQGPEFLTYFQNEAQLEKSRLLSDRFSAERPKGSFSTLEIQRTEQGDSAMYLCASSLAYGTEAFFGQGTRLTVV.

The chain employs TRBV5-1 and TRBJ2-3; D is uncertain. Deletions cut 2 bases from V and 6 bases from J, with 10 bases between. Per germline, CDR1 SGHRS and CDR2 YFSETQ. There are 13 residues in the CDR3. The CDR3 nucleotides are TGCGCCAGCAGCTTCGGATTAATGGATACGCAGTATTTT. Encoded protein: CASSFGLMDTQYF. The variable domain in full, with the rest retrieved from reference TRBV5-1 and TRBJ2-3, is KAGVTQTPRYLIKTRGQQVTLSCSPISGHRSVSWYQQTPGQGLQFLFEYFSETQRNKGNFPGRFSGRQFSNSRSEMNVSTLELGDSALYLCASSFGLMDTQYFGPGTRLTVL.

This clone was seen a single time. The chain is built from TRBV7-9 and TRBJ2-7; no firm D call. The CDR3 has 13 amino acids. The V gene's germline CDR1 is SEHNR and CDR2 FQNEAQ (reference sequence). V lost 5 bases, J lost 9 bases, and 17 bases lay in between. The CDR3 region is CASSRAAVLGQYF. In DNA form, the CDR3 reads TGTGCCAGCAGCCGCGCAGCTGTCCTCGGGCAGTACTTC.

V usage is TRBV5-1 and J usage is TRBJ2-7; 12 positions agree with TRBD2. Germline CDR1 is SGHRS and CDR2 is YFSETQ. V shed 0 bases and J 3 bases; nucleotides not matched to a gene: 7. The CDR3 has 17 residues. In nucleotides, the CDR3 is TGCGCCAGCAGCTTGGGACTAGCGGGAGAGAAATACTACGAGCAGTACTTC. Its translation is CASSLGLAGEKYYEQYF.

The rearrangement links TRBV5-1 to TRBJ1-2; D gene ambiguous. The V gene lost 2 bases and the J gene lost 7 bases, with 15 bases spanning the gap. This CDR3 comprises 14 residues. Per the germline V gene, CDR1 is SGHRS and CDR2 is YFSETQ. The CDR3 sequence is CASSFVPHRVGYTF. The CDR3 nucleotides are TGCGCCAGCAGCTTTGTGCCCCATCGGGTTGGCTACACCTTC.

The V and J genes are TRBV6-5 and TRBJ1-3, with D unclear. CDR1 MNHEY and CDR2 SVGAGI come from the germline V gene. The CDR3 has 14 amino acids. V lost 6 bases to trimming and J lost 0 bases, with 9 bases between them. Written as DNA, the CDR3 is TGTGCCAGCAGCCGTCAGCACTCTGGAAACACCATATATTTT. Protein: CASSRQHSGNTIYF.

The chain combines TRBV7-9 with TRBJ2-4, with 9 bases aligning to TRBD1. Germline lookup yields CDR1 SEHNR and CDR2 FQNEAQ (reference sequence). Trimming at V came to 4 bases and at J to 1 base, leaving 5 bases not matched to a gene. The CDR3 has 16 amino acids. CDR3 in amino acids: CASSSGQGEAKNIQYF. The CDR3, as DNA: TGTGCCAGCAGCTCGGGACAGGGAGAGGCCAAAAACATTCAGTACTTC.

The rearrangement joins TRBV9 to TRBJ2-6; possible D gene TRBD1, 6 bases. The germline CDR1 and CDR2 sequences are SGDLS and YYNGEE. Deletions cut 0 bases from V and 1 base from J, with 8 bases between. CDR3 length: 16 residues. In DNA, the CDR3 is TGTGCCAGCAGCGTAGCTCAGGGGTCTGGGGCCAACGTCCTGACTTTC. Translation gives CASSVAQGSGANVLTF.

The rearrangement links TRBV6-8 to TRBJ2-2; 10 bases fit TRBD1. Per germline, CDR1 MNHGY and CDR2 SAAAGT. The CDR3 contains 18 residues. V lost 9 bases and J lost 0; bases outside the gene matches: 13. CDR3 coding DNA: TGTGCCAGATTACCGGACAGGGGGATCAACGCGAACACCGGGGAGCTGTTTTTT. Translating gives CARLPDRGINANTGELFF.

DNA of the CDR3: TGCGCCAGCAGCCAAGAGGGGGTTGTCTCCTACAATGAGCAGTTCTTC. Translating it yields CASSQEGVVSYNEQFF. This sequence joins TRBV4-3 and TRBJ2-1; D could derive from TRBD1 or TRBD2 (5 bases each). This CDR3 region has 16 residues. V shed 0 bases and J shed 0 bases, with 9 bases lying between them. Germline loops: CDR1 LGHNA, CDR2 YSLEER.

CDR3 residues: CASSLWQLNTEAFF. CDR3 nucleotides: TGTGCCAGCAGCTTATGGCAGTTGAACACTGAAGCTTTCTTT. The rearrangement links TRBV7-8 to TRBJ1-1; D ambiguous. Trimming shortened V by 2 bases and J by 0 bases, and 7 bases separated the two germline ends. The CDR3 has 14 amino acids. CDR1 SGHVS and CDR2 FQNEAQ come from the germline V gene.

The table lists this clone with many counts. This chain joins TRBV11-3 and TRBJ2-1, with 7 bases matching TRBD1. With V trimmed by 3 bases and J by 6 bases, 8 bases remained unmatched. Per germline, CDR1 SGHNT and CDR2 YENEEA. This CDR3 is 15 amino acids long. The DNA for the CDR3 is TGTGCCAGCAGCTTGGGCCCGACAGGGTTCAATGAGCAGTTCTTC. Amino acid sequence: CASSLGPTGFNEQFF.

The CDR3 DNA reads TGTGCCAGCAGCGGCGGGATAGCGGGGTACCGGAGCTCCTACAATGAGCAGTTCTTC. It codes for CASSGGIAGYRSSYNEQFF. This chain uses TRBV5-4 with TRBJ2-1, with 8 bases fitting TRBD2. With V trimmed by 4 bases and J by 0 bases, 15 bases remained unmatched. The germline gives CDR1 SGHNT, CDR2 YYREEE (reference sequence). The CDR3 length is 19 residues.